These 18 T cell receptor beta chains originate from one sample sequenced in a study of blood T cells in healthy people across ages. The authors ran a second PCR of about 6 to 11 cycles using a sample-barcoded 5' primer and a J-beta primer mix. In TCRdb, the 5' RACE reads were re-called with MiXCR into one record per CDR3 protein. The sample lists some 890,000 distinct CDR3 sequences, roughly 29% seen once, with about 10% in the top ten. These data were also reused for a study on T cells of mothers and their children.

The sequenced material came from blood. These receptors were taken from a woman in her 40s in good health.

This clonotype was counted between two and nine times. V is TRBV9 and J is TRBJ2-7; perhaps TRBD1 as D (5 bases). Trimming pared 0 bases from V and 2 bases from J, leaving 12 bases between. The CDR3 runs 15 residues. Germline CDR1 and CDR2: SGDLS and YYNGEE. The CDR3 nucleotides read TGTGCCAGCAGCGTAGAGGCAGGGATTACCTACGAGCAGTACTTC. Residues: CASSVEAGITYEQYF.

The chain uses TRBV7-2 and TRBJ2-1, with a possible D match to TRBD2 (5 bases). Germline V gene lookup returns CDR1 SGHTA and CDR2 FQGNSA. This CDR3 contains 13 residues. Trimming cost V 3 bases and J 7 bases, with 10 bases left between them. The chain's CDR3 is CASSFLTTNEQFF. CDR3 bases: TGTGCCAGCAGCTTTTTGACTACGAATGAGCAGTTCTTC.

This clonotype was detected a few times. The chain links TRBV28 to TRBJ2-5; TRBD1 agrees at 9 bases. The end of the DNA is better explained by TRBJ2-7, so the J call may be wrong. This CDR3 is 13 amino acids long. Germline assignment: CDR1 MDHEN and CDR2 SYDVKM. The CDR3 region is CAIQGTGYNEQYF. For the CDR3, the DNA is TGTGCCATCCAGGGGACAGGGTACAACGAGCAGTACTTC.

J is TRBJ1-1 and V is TRBV6-5; D is perhaps TRBD1 (6 bases). Germline loops: CDR1 MNHEY, CDR2 SVGAGI. The germline V and J ends were trimmed by 0 bases and 11 bases, with 19 bases remaining between them. There are 15 residues in the CDR3. The CDR3 is CASSYSNARGAEAFF. Written as DNA, the CDR3 is TGTGCCAGCAGTTACTCGAACGCGCGGGGGGCGGAGGCTTTCTTT.

V usage is TRBV6-2 or TRBV6-3 and J usage is TRBJ1-6; a weak D match, TRBD1 (6 bases). V lost 6 bases and J lost 5, with 20 bases in between. The V gene's germline CDR1 is MNHEY and CDR2 SVGEGT. The CDR3 covers 17 residues. CDR3 coding DNA: TGTGCCAGCAGCCGGAGGTCGGGCAGGGGAAATAATTCACCCCTCCACTTT. It specifies CASSRRSGRGNNSPLHF.

The chain uses TRBV12-3 or TRBV12-4 and TRBJ1-1, with D hard to call. V was trimmed by 4 bases and J by 0 bases, leaving 12 bases between them. This CDR3 is 15 amino acids long. The CDR3, as DNA: TGTGCCAGCAGTTCCCGACATGGAGTGAACACTGAAGCTTTCTTT. Protein: CASSSRHGVNTEAFF.

Worth noting for this clonotype: This may be a read error: a much more frequent sequence differs by one nucleotide. The V and J genes are TRBV12-3 or TRBV12-4 and TRBJ2-5; D gene unclear. V was trimmed by 7 bases and J by 0 bases, leaving 9 bases between them. The CDR3 loop spans 13 amino acids. The chain's CDR3 is CASKSWNQETQYF. The CDR3 DNA follows: TGTGCCAGCAAATCGTGGAACCAAGAGACCCAGTACTTC.

This clonotype was counted between two and nine times. The chain links TRBV3-1 to TRBJ2-3; D is unresolved. Germline V gene data show CDR1 as LGHDT and CDR2 as YNNKEL (reference sequence). Trimming pared 0 bases from V and 14 bases from J, leaving 15 bases between. The length of the CDR3 is 13 residues. DNA for the CDR3: TGTGCCAGCAGCCAAGATAACGGTCACCCCGGGTATTTT. This codes for CASSQDNGHPGYF.

This clonotype was seen a handful of times. The rearrangement joins TRBV6-6 to TRBJ2-4, with D perhaps matching TRBD2 (5 bases). The J call may be wrong; the DNA end is better matched by TRBJ2-5. There are 12 residues in the CDR3. CDR1 MNHNY and CDR2 SVGAGI come from the germline V gene (reference sequence). The CDR3 region has the DNA TGTGCCAGCAGTTACCAGGCGGGGACCCAGTACTTC. This sequence encodes CASSYQAGTQYF.

The chain recombines TRBV7-9 with TRBJ2-5; no firm D call. This CDR3 has 15 residues. V was trimmed by 2 bases and J by 1 base, leaving 11 bases between them. Germline V gene sequence: CDR1 SEHNR, CDR2 FQNEAQ (reference sequence). The CDR3 region has the DNA TGTGCCAGCAGCTTAAGGTTGGGCAGCCAAGAGACCCAGTACTTC. This encodes CASSLRLGSQETQYF. Supplemented by reference TRBV7-9 and TRBJ2-5, the full variable domain reads DTGVSQNPRHKITKRGQNVTFRCDPISEHNRLYWYRQTLGQGPEFLTYFQNEAQLEKSRLLSDRFSAERPKGSFSTLEIQRTEQGDSAMYLCASSLRLGSQETQYFGPGTRLLVL.

The rearrangement uses TRBV20-1 and TRBJ2-2; 10 bases match TRBD1. Germline lookup yields CDR1 DFQATT and CDR2 SNEGSKA (reference sequence). J lost 7 bases, V lost 5 bases, and 13 bases had no gene match. The CDR3 spans 16 residues. The CDR3 DNA reads TGCAGTGCTGAACGTAGGGACAGGGGTAGGATCGGGGAGCTGTTTTTT. Translating gives CSAERRDRGRIGELFF.

This clonotype was seen a few times. The gene calls are TRBV2 and TRBJ1-6; D remains ambiguous. Germline-derived CDR1 and CDR2 are SNHLY and FYNNEI. Trimming left V 3 bases short and J 9 bases short, with 18 bases between. The CDR3 spans 16 residues. The CDR3 sequence: CASSEDARYFGSPLHF. CDR3 DNA sequence: TGTGCCAGCAGTGAGGACGCCCGGTATTTTGGTTCACCCCTCCACTTT.

This clonotype was seen many times. This chain links TRBV20-1 with TRBJ2-7, with D tentatively TRBD2 (6 bases). The CDR3 loop spans 12 amino acids. V gave up 7 bases and J gave up 4 bases, with 14 bases separating them. Germline CDR1 is DFQATT and CDR2 is SNEGSKA (reference sequence). In DNA form, the CDR3 reads TGCAGTGTACCTCCGGGGAGGTACGAGCAGTACTTC. Its protein is CSVPPGRYEQYF.

This sequence joins TRBV5-6 and TRBJ2-1, with D perhaps matching TRBD2 (6 bases). The germline gives CDR1 SGHDT, CDR2 YYEEEE. With 7 bases removed from V and 7 bases from J, the gap between germline ends came to 12 bases. This CDR3 region has 12 residues. CDR3 nucleotides: TGTGCCAGCGGGCGGGATCGGAATGAGCAGTTCTTC. Amino acids: CASGRDRNEQFF.

This rearrangement joins TRBV29-1 to TRBJ1-2; 9 nucleotides line up with TRBD1. Germline CDR1 SQVTM, CDR2 ANQGSEA. CDR3 length: 13 residues. The trim removed 0 bases at V and 7 bases at J, leaving 3 bases unmatched. The CDR3 is CSVEEQGARGYTF. CDR3 sequence (DNA): TGCAGCGTTGAAGAACAGGGGGCCCGTGGCTACACCTTC.

This clonotype was found many times. The chain couples TRBV12-3 or TRBV12-4 to TRBJ2-3; D may be TRBD1 or TRBD2 (5 bases each). V lost 5 bases, J lost 4 bases, and 28 bases lay in between. The CDR3 runs 19 residues. Here the CDR3 DNA reads TGTGCCAGCAGTCTCAACCCCTCACCGGGACCCTTTTTCCCAGATACGCAGTATTTT. Its protein is CASSLNPSPGPFFPDTQYF.

This clonotype was picked up many times. The rearrangement joins TRBV10-3 to TRBJ1-2, with 9 nucleotides matching TRBD1. The ends lost 3 bases at V and 2 bases at J; junction bases unmatched: 7. The CDR3 is 16 amino acids. Germline V gives CDR1 ENHRY, CDR2 SYGVKD. The CDR3 DNA reads as TGTGCCATCAGTGACCAGAGGACAGGGGACAACTATGGCTACACCTTC. It yields the protein CAISDQRTGDNYGYTF.

The chain uses TRBV4-3 and TRBJ1-1; D remains ambiguous. The CDR3 runs 14 residues. The germline gives CDR1 LGHNA, CDR2 YSLEER. The V end lost 0 bases, the J end lost 5 bases, and 10 bases lay between the germline ends. DNA of the CDR3: TGCGCCAGCAGCCAAGAGATGGCCGCGACTGAAGCTTTCTTT. Translating it yields CASSQEMAATEAFF.